A single sample gave rise to the 25 T cell receptor beta chains below, sequenced in a study of blood T cell repertoires in COVID-19. The repertoire was sequenced with immunoSEQ multiplex PCR; TCRdb's copy has only in-frame clones and lacks some. The sample contains fewer than 200,000 clones, 80% to 90% of which appear only once. The sample taken for sequencing was peripheral blood. Receptors originate from a woman older than 75 with acute or convalescent COVID-19.

The V gene is TRBV9, the J gene TRBJ2-5, with 7 bases identical to TRBD2. Trimming cost V 3 bases and J 1 base; bases outside gene matches: 9. From germline, CDR1 is SGDLS and CDR2 YYNGEE. CDR3 length: 16 residues. The DNA of the CDR3 is TGTGCCAGCAGCGGAGGACCCGGGGGGACCCAAGAGACCCAGTACTTC. Its protein product is CASSGGPGGTQETQYF. The variable domain in full, completed from reference TRBV9 and TRBJ2-5, reads DSGVTQTPKHLITATGQRVTLRCSPRSGDLSVYWYQQSLDQGLQFLIQYYNGEERAKGNILERFSAQQFPDLHSELNLSSLELGDSALYFCASSGGPGGTQETQYFGPGTRLLVL.

This clone came up once. The rearrangement uses TRBV2 and TRBJ2-7, with TRBD1 as a possible D gene (6 bases). Trimming removed 6 bases at V and 5 bases at J, with 17 bases between. CDR1 SNHLY and CDR2 FYNNEI come from the germline V gene. The length of the CDR3 is 14 residues. The CDR3 is CASREQGPSHEQYF. CDR3 nucleotide sequence: TGTGCCAGCAGGGAACAGGGTCCTTCCCACGAGCAGTACTTC.

The chain couples TRBV9 to TRBJ1-2; D is perhaps TRBD1 (6 bases). This CDR3 is 15 amino acids long. Germline lookup yields CDR1 SGDLS and CDR2 YYNGEE. V shed 3 bases and J shed 4 bases, with 16 bases lying between them. CDR3 in amino acids: CASSGTLDRRYGYTF. The DNA for the CDR3 is TGTGCCAGCAGCGGAACACTTGACAGGCGCTATGGCTACACCTTC.

The rearrangement joins TRBV10-2 to TRBJ2-1, with D unclear. With 7 bases removed from V and 8 bases from J, the gap between germline ends came to 15 bases. Germline V lookup: CDR1 WSHSY, CDR2 SAAADI. The CDR3 extends over 13 amino acids. This CDR3 reads CASTTPLVHEQFF. In DNA, the CDR3 is TGCGCCAGCACGACACCTCTGGTTCATGAGCAGTTCTTC.

This clone was observed a few times. CDR3 in DNA: TGCGCCAGCAGCACCAGTAGCGGGGAAGCAGATACGCAGTATTTT. The encoded protein is CASSTSSGEADTQYF. The chain joins TRBV5-1 to TRBJ2-3, with 8 nucleotides matching TRBD2. V lost 4 bases and J lost 4; bases outside the gene matches: 8. Germline lookup yields CDR1 SGHRS and CDR2 YFSETQ. The CDR3 is 15 amino acids.

This chain's CDR3 is CASSEEQSLPNTEAFF. CDR3 nucleotide sequence: TGTGCCAGCAGTGAAGAACAGAGCCTACCAAACACTGAAGCTTTCTTT. The chain recombines TRBV2 with TRBJ1-1, with D hard to call. This CDR3 region has 16 residues. CDR1 is SNHLY, CDR2 FYNNEI, per germline. The V end lost 1 base, the J end lost 2 bases, and 14 bases lay between the germline ends.

This chain joins TRBV6-1 and TRBJ1-5, with a tentative D call TRBD1 (6 bases). The CDR3 has 15 amino acids. Germline V gene data show CDR1 as MNHNS and CDR2 as SASEGT. Trimming stripped 7 bases from V and 1 base from J, with 14 bases between. CDR3 nucleotides: TGTGCCAGCAAGGGGGTTTCAAGGAGCAATCAGCCCCAGCATTTT. Its translation is CASKGVSRSNQPQHF.

J is TRBJ2-7 and V is TRBV6-1; D remains unclear. The CDR3 loop spans 15 amino acids. The V gene lost 3 bases and the J gene lost 2 bases, with 14 bases spanning the gap. Germline values: CDR1 MNHNS, CDR2 SASEGT. CDR3 bases: TGTGCCAGCAGTGACCGCAATCCTAGTACCTACGAGCAGTACTTC. It translates to CASSDRNPSTYEQYF.

The rearrangement joins TRBV11-2 to TRBJ2-5, with TRBD1 matching 7 bases. The CDR3 has 13 residues. The germline V gene has CDR1 SGHAT and CDR2 FQNNGV. V lost 5 bases and J lost 4; bases outside the gene matches: 4. CDR3: CASSQGVGETQYF. CDR3 coding DNA: TGTGCCAGCAGCCAGGGGGTAGGAGAGACCCAGTACTTC.

The chain joins TRBV3-1 (or the pseudogene TRBV3-2) to TRBJ2-1; a possible D gene is TRBD1 (6 bases). The CDR3 loop spans 15 amino acids. Germline CDR1 LGHDT, CDR2 YNNKEL (reference sequence). Trimming cost V 1 base and J 3 bases, with 10 bases left between them. CDR3 protein: CASSQARGSYNEQFF. CDR3 nucleotide sequence: TGTGCCAGCAGCCAAGCGAGGGGGAGCTACAATGAGCAGTTCTTC.

The chain joins TRBV7-2 to TRBJ1-1, with 7 nucleotides matching TRBD1. Per germline, CDR1 SGHTA and CDR2 FQGNSA. The CDR3 spans 13 residues. With 5 bases clipped from V and 4 bases from J, the junction kept 4 bases outside the gene matches. The DNA of the CDR3 is TGTGCCAGCAGCCAGACAGGGACCACTGAAGCTTTCTTT. Its protein is CASSQTGTTEAFF.

The rearrangement joins TRBV25-1 to TRBJ1-5, with D perhaps matching TRBD1 (6 bases). CDR1 is MGHDK and CDR2 is SYGVNS in the germline V gene. Trimming left V 4 bases short and J 5 bases short, with 9 bases between. CDR3 length: 13 residues. The CDR3 loop reads CASSGRTDQPQHF. The CDR3 bases are TGTGCCAGCAGTGGACGGACAGATCAGCCCCAGCATTTT.

The J gene is TRBJ2-7, the V gene TRBV30, with TRBD1 as a possible D gene (5 bases). The CDR3 runs 12 residues. Trimming left V 2 bases short and J 4 bases short, with 9 bases between. Germline assignment: CDR1 GTSNPN and CDR2 SVGIG (reference sequence). CDR3 nucleotides: TGTGCCTGGAGTCCAGGGTGGTACGAGCAGTACTTC. Translation gives CAWSPGWYEQYF. Drawing the rest from reference TRBV30 and TRBJ2-7, the complete variable domain is SQTIHQWPATLVQPVGSPLSLECTVEGTSNPNLYWYRQAAGRGLQLLFYSVGIGQISSEVPQNLSASRPQDRQFILSSKKLLLSDSGFYLCAWSPGWYEQYFGPGTRLTVT.

CDR3 protein: CASSEREEYRGEQYF. The CDR3 nucleotides are TGTGCCAGCAGTGAGCGGGAGGAGTACCGGGGTGAGCAGTACTTC. V usage is TRBV2 and J usage is TRBJ2-7; 8 nucleotides line up with TRBD2. CDR1 and CDR2 from the germline V gene are SNHLY and FYNNEI. The trim removed 3 bases at V and 7 bases at J, leaving 11 bases unmatched. The CDR3 is made up of 15 amino acids.

This chain joins TRBV2 and TRBJ2-7; 9 bases agree with TRBD2. In germline, CDR1 is SNHLY, CDR2 FYNNEI. V was pared by 6 bases and J by 1 base, with 4 bases of the junction left unmatched. The CDR3 length is 14 residues. The CDR3 spells CASRRTSVSYEQYF. CDR3 in DNA: TGTGCCAGCAGAAGGACTAGCGTGTCCTACGAGCAGTACTTC.

The chain is built from TRBV10-3 and TRBJ2-7; weak D call: TRBD2 (6 bases). The ends were cut back, 0 bases at V and 2 bases at J, with 14 bases in the middle. The CDR3 is made up of 16 amino acids. Looked up from germline, CDR1 is ENHRY and CDR2 is SYGVKD. CDR3 nucleotide sequence: TGTGCCATCAGTGAGTCTGGGCGGGGCAGAACCTACGAGCAGTACTTC. Its translation: CAISESGRGRTYEQYF.

CDR3 bases: TGTGCCAGCACCACGGACAGTTTTATGTCTAATCAGCCCCAGCATTTT. Protein sequence: CASTTDSFMSNQPQHF. The V and J genes are TRBV28 and TRBJ1-5, with D possibly matching TRBD1 (6 bases). V was pared by 7 bases and J by 4 bases, with 20 bases between. The CDR3 spans 16 residues. CDR1 is MDHEN and CDR2 is SYDVKM in the germline V gene.

This clone was seen many times. This sequence joins TRBV24-1 and TRBJ2-2, with TRBD2 matching over 7 bases. Germline V gene data show CDR1 as KGHDR and CDR2 as SFDVKD. With V trimmed by 3 bases and J by 4 bases, 7 bases remained unmatched. The CDR3 is 16 amino acids. CDR3 amino acids: CATSDRVRGGTGELFF. DNA for the CDR3: TGTGCCACCAGTGATCGGGTGCGCGGGGGCACCGGGGAGCTGTTTTTT.

This chain links TRBV9 with TRBJ2-5, with 11 bases that match TRBD2. Germline loops: CDR1 SGDLS, CDR2 YYNGEE. Trimming cost V 2 bases and J 2 bases; bases outside gene matches: 2. The CDR3 loop spans 15 amino acids. The DNA of the CDR3 is TGTGCCAGCAGCGTGACTAGCGGGAATCAAGAGACCCAGTACTTC. It is translated as CASSVTSGNQETQYF.

The CDR3 DNA is TGTGCCAGCAGTTCGAGCGGGACCTTCACAGATACGCAGTATTTT. Protein product: CASSSSGTFTDTQYF. The J gene is TRBJ2-3, the V gene TRBV6-2 or TRBV6-3; 7 bases are a match to TRBD2. Germline V gene sequence: CDR1 MNHEY, CDR2 SVGEGT. Germline trimming cut 4 bases from V and 2 bases from J; bases unmatched to any gene: 6. The CDR3 is made up of 15 amino acids.

This chain uses TRBV5-1 with TRBJ2-1, with 7 nucleotides matching TRBD2. From germline, CDR1 is SGHRS and CDR2 YFSETQ. The CDR3 length is 12 residues. After removal of 4 bases from V and 9 bases from J, the junction contained 4 bases not matched to a gene. The CDR3 region is CASSQTSTEQFF. For the CDR3, the DNA is TGCGCCAGCAGCCAGACTAGCACTGAGCAGTTCTTC.

The CDR3 is CSYTPRTGDSPLHF. The CDR3 DNA follows: TGCAGCTACACTCCAAGGACAGGGGATTCACCCCTCCACTTT. V and J are TRBV29-1 and TRBJ1-6, with 9 positions matching TRBD1. V lost 8 bases, J lost 8 bases, and 10 bases stayed unmatched. The CDR3 contains 14 residues. Germline V lookup: CDR1 SQVTM, CDR2 ANQGSEA.

This clone was seen just once. V usage is TRBV9 and J usage is TRBJ2-7; 9 bases fit TRBD1. CDR1 is SGDLS, CDR2 YYNGEE, per germline. The ends lost 4 bases at V and 0 bases at J; junction bases unmatched: 5. This CDR3 spans 15 amino acids. The CDR3 bases are TGTGCCAGCAGCTTGGGACAGGGCCTCTCCTACGAGCAGTACTTC. As protein: CASSLGQGLSYEQYF.

CDR3 region: CASSLLFRGTEGYTF. The CDR3, as DNA: TGTGCCAGCAGCTTATTGTTCCGGGGAACTGAGGGCTACACCTTC. The chain is built from TRBV5-5 and TRBJ1-2, with no clear D. V was trimmed by 2 bases and J by 8 bases, leaving 19 bases between them. CDR1 and CDR2 (germline): SGHKS, YYEKEE (reference sequence). CDR3 length: 15 amino acids. Looking up the rest from reference TRBV5-5 and TRBJ1-2 gives the full variable domain: DAGVTQSPTHLIKTRGQQVTLRCSPISGHKSVSWYQQVLGQGPQFIFQYYEKEERGRGNFPDRFSARQFPNYSSELNVNALLLGDSALYLCASSLLFRGTEGYTFGSGTRLTVV.

This rearrangement joins TRBV20-1 to TRBJ1-2; D might be TRBD1 (6 bases). V was cut by 3 bases and J by 2 bases, with 13 bases left in between. CDR1 and CDR2 (germline): DFQATT, SNEGSKA (reference sequence). The CDR3 is 14 residues long. CDR3 sequence (DNA): TGCAGTGCTAGTCCCGGACAGAGCAACTATGGCTACACCTTC. Translation gives CSASPGQSNYGYTF.